This T cell receptor beta chain derives from a study of T cell responses to AZD1222 COVID-19 vaccine. General study findings and limits: Seropositive status at baseline applied to only five or six AZD1222 recipients. Once two AZD1222 doses were given, Spike-specific TCR breadth and depth went up. After the peak T cell response, and only then, were repertoires sampled. It should be noted that donors were predominantly white British and more often female, and clonal diversity was possibly underestimated.

CDR3 length: 13 amino acids. V was trimmed by 0 bases and J by 4 bases, leaving 7 bases between them. Germline CDR1 and CDR2: SGHNT and YENEEA. Produced via immunoSEQ multiplex PCR; TCRdb's table is partial and in-frame only. The sample records about 100,000 clones, around 87% being singletons. Concerning this clone itself: Its target is unknown.

This chain links TRBV11-3 with TRBJ2-7, with D hard to call. The sequence was obtained from an adult in good health. The source was peripheral blood, collected on day 0 of MenACWY control vaccination. CDR3 in amino acids: CASSLDQEYEQYF. As DNA, the CDR3 is TGTGCCAGCAGCTTAGATCAGGAGTACGAGCAGTACTTC.